This TCR beta chain was documented in a study of blood T cell repertoires in COVID-19. Libraries were prepared by immunoSEQ multiplex PCR; TCRdb keeps only in-frame clonotypes and omits some of them. This sample has about 190,000 clones, with approximately 80% found just once. The V gene's germline CDR1 is SGHRS and CDR2 YFSETQ. Trimming left V 5 bases short and J 2 bases short, with 10 bases between. The CDR3 has 13 residues. The gene calls are TRBV5-1 and TRBJ2-5; D gene unclear. This clonotype was sampled from a man aged 45-60 years who had recovered from COVID-19. The sample comprised peripheral blood. The CDR3 protein is CASSTDSQETQYF. CDR3 sequence (DNA): TGCGCCAGCAGTACAGATTCACAAGAGACCCAGTACTTC. The full variable domain, rest sourced from reference TRBV5-1 and TRBJ2-5, is KAGVTQTPRYLIKTRGQQVTLSCSPISGHRSVSWYQQTPGQGLQFLFEYFSETQRNKGNFPGRFSGRQFSNSRSEMNVSTLELGDSALYLCASSTDSQETQYFGPGTRLLVL.